Listed below are T cell receptor beta chains from one sample, sequenced in a study of CD4 T cells in relation to SARS-CoV-2 and coronaviruses. Which antigens these TCRs recognize remains unknown. Libraries were prepared by immunoSEQ multiplex PCR; TCRdb keeps only in-frame clonotypes and omits some of them. The table records about 24,000 clones, about 70% of them present only once. Sequenced: CD4+ T cells from PBMCs, cultured in vitro. The receptors stem from a human donor in good health. CDR3s include the opening cysteine and the closing phenylalanine or tryptophan. The D gene is left open where the match is weak. Clone size is given for some rows only: seen once, a few or many times, or a class if the clone is expanded.

D,J,size,V,DNA,CDR3
TRBD1,TRBJ1-1,once,TRBV6-5,TGTGCCAGCAAGAACGGACAGGGCGTTGGTTCTGAAGCTTTCTTT,CASKNGQGVGSEAFF
.,TRBJ1-4,.,TRBV1,TGCACCAGCAGCCAAGTTTGTGCGGCTAATGAAAAACTGTTTTTT,CTSSQVCAANEKLFF
TRBD1,TRBJ1-5,.,TRBV27,TGTGCCAGCAGTTCGGGACAGGCTAATCAGCCCCAGCATTTT,CASSSGQANQPQHF
.,TRBJ2-7,.,TRBV6-5,TGTGCCAGCAGTTACTCGTTCAACGGGAAAAACGAGCAGTACTTC,CASSYSFNGKNEQYF
TRBD1,TRBJ2-7,few,TRBV19,TGTGCCAGTAGTTCTCCGGGACAGGGCTACGAGCAGTACTTC,CASSSPGQGYEQYF
.,TRBJ1-5,few,TRBV6-5,TGTGCCAGCAGTTTCAGGGGTCAGCCCCAGCATTTT,CASSFRGQPQHF
.,TRBJ2-2,.,TRBV7-8,TGTGCCAGCAGCTCCCGGGACACCCTAAACACCGGGGAGCTGTTTTTT,CASSSRDTLNTGELFF
TRBD1,TRBJ1-2,once,TRBV11-2,TGTGCCAGCAGCTTAACGTCGACAGGGGGCATTGGCTACACCTTC,CASSLTSTGGIGYTF
.,TRBJ1-5,.,TRBV21-1,TGTGCCAGCAGCCCCCGGGGGGGCAGGATCTTAAATCAGCCCCAGCATTTT,CASSPRGGRILNQPQHF
TRBD1,TRBJ1-5,.,TRBV6-5,TGTGCCAGCAACCCGGACAGGGCTGGCAATCAGCCCCAGCATTTT,CASNPDRAGNQPQHF
TRBD1,TRBJ2-1,.,TRBV18,TGTGCCAGCACCGTGGGACAGGGGGTCAATGAGCAGTTCTTC,CASTVGQGVNEQFF
TRBD2,TRBJ2-3,.,TRBV14,TGTGCCAGCAGCCAACAGAGGGGACTAGCGCCCGCAGATACGCAGTATTTT,CASSQQRGLAPADTQYF
.,TRBJ1-4,.,TRBV10-3,TGTGCCATCAGTCAGAAGGGGGTGGATGAAAAACTGTTTTTT,CAISQKGVDEKLFF
.,TRBJ1-5,.,TRBV19,TGTGCCAGTAGTTCAGGCAGCAATCAGCCCCAGCATTTT,CASSSGSNQPQHF
.,TRBJ2-3,.,TRBV7-8,TGTGCCAGCAGCTTAGCGGCGGTAGGCAGACCCACAGATACGCAGTATTTT,CASSLAAVGRPTDTQYF
TRBD1,TRBJ1-1,.,TRBV7-2,TGTGCCAGCAGCTTAGCAAGGGGACAGGGTCTTGGTACTGAAGCTTTCTTT,CASSLARGQGLGTEAFF
.,TRBJ1-1,few,TRBV11-2,TGTGCCAGCAGCTTAGATCATAGGGGTTCAGAAGCTTTCTTT,CASSLDHRGSEAFF
.,TRBJ1-6,few,TRBV2,TGTGCCAGCATTTTAGACAGCTTTCTCAATTCACCCCTCCACTTT,CASILDSFLNSPLHF
.,TRBJ2-7,.,TRBV6-1,TGTGCCAGCAGTGAATTGGGGATCTCCTACGAGCAGTACTTC,CASSELGISYEQYF
.,TRBJ1-1,once,TRBV5-5,TGTGCCAGCAGCCGAGACGGACAGCGAACCACTGAAGCTTTCTTT,CASSRDGQRTTEAFF
TRBD1,TRBJ1-2,.,TRBV6-5,TGTGCCAGCAGGCCGAACAGGGGGGTGCCCTATGGCTACACCTTC,CASRPNRGVPYGYTF
.,TRBJ1-5,few,TRBV2,TGTGCCAGCACTCCGTCGGCAGACAATCAGCCCCAGCATTTT,CASTPSADNQPQHF
.,TRBJ1-1,.,TRBV7-2,TGTGCCAGCAGCTTCTTAGGGATGAACACTGAAGCTTTCTTT,CASSFLGMNTEAFF
.,TRBJ1-1,once,TRBV2,TGTGCCAGCAGCGCTCAAAAAGCGTACACTGAAGCTTTCTTT,CASSAQKAYTEAFF